This T cell receptor beta chain was identified in a study of OX40 agonist ivuxolimab in advanced cancers. Study at large: The patients got ivuxolimab, which is an agonistic anti-OX40 (CD134) antibody. Dose-escalation patients suffered from hepatocellular carcinoma, melanoma, renal cell or head and neck cancer. Whole-study results and caveats: By week 6 at 0.1 to 3.0 mg/kg, blood CD4+ and CD8+ T cells had expanded clonally.

With regard to this clone: Its antigen remains unknown.

Trimming left V 5 bases short and J 7 bases short, with 12 bases between. The germline CDR1 and CDR2 sequences are KGHSH and LQKENI. The CDR3 has 12 amino acids. The protocol was immunoSEQ multiplex PCR, while the TCRdb copy is restricted to in-frame clones and leaves out a portion. The sample consists of tens of thousands of clones, around 90% of them appearing once. This chain links TRBV18 with TRBJ2-7, with D possibly TRBD1 on 6 matching bases. This clonotype was obtained from an adult with an advanced solid tumor such as melanoma, head and neck, liver or kidney cancer. The specimen was CD4+ or CD8+ T cells sorted from blood, collected in a trial of the OX40 agonist ivuxolimab. The CDR3: CASSTGTKEQYF. CDR3 nucleotides: TGTGCCAGCTCAACCGGGACAAAGGAGCAGTACTTC.